The 24 T cell receptor beta chains below were found in one sample sequenced in a study of blood T cell repertoires in COVID-19. Generated by immunoSEQ multiplex PCR, the TCRdb table keeps only in-frame clones and is missing some. The sample lists about 210,000 clones; around 84% were seen once. Specimen: peripheral blood. The receptors were sampled from an elderly woman with COVID-19, enrolled during active disease.

V is TRBV2 and J is TRBJ1-4; 9 bases are shared with TRBD1. V lost 6 bases to trimming and J lost 10 bases; unmatched junction nucleotides: 9. This CDR3 has 14 amino acids. CDR1 SNHLY and CDR2 FYNNEI come from the germline V gene. The CDR3 loop reads CASSRQGEKGKLFF. CDR3 sequence (DNA): TGTGCCAGCAGCAGACAGGGGGAGAAAGGAAAACTGTTTTTT.

The genes are TRBV5-1 and TRBJ1-2; D gene uncertain. CDR1 is SGHRS and CDR2 is YFSETQ in the germline V gene. Trimming pared 4 bases from V and 8 bases from J, leaving 12 bases between. This CDR3 spans 12 amino acids. As DNA, the CDR3 is TGCGCCAGCAGCCCCAACATGAACGGCTACACCTTC. Its protein product is CASSPNMNGYTF.

The chain couples TRBV19 to TRBJ1-2; TRBD1 matches at 8 bases. The CDR3 consists of 17 residues. The junction had 9 bases not matched to a gene; V was cut back by 1 base and J by 2 bases. Per the germline V gene, CDR1 is LNHDA and CDR2 is SQIVND (reference sequence). The CDR3 sequence: CASSIGAGQVGNYGYTF. CDR3 nucleotide sequence: TGTGCCAGTAGTATAGGAGCGGGACAGGTGGGGAACTATGGCTACACCTTC.

The chain employs TRBV4-2 and TRBJ2-5, with 8 nucleotides matching TRBD2. With V trimmed by 1 base and J by 7 bases, 11 bases remained unmatched. Germline CDR1 is LGHNA and CDR2 is YNFKEQ. This CDR3 contains 16 residues. The CDR3 region has the DNA TGTGCCAGCAGCCAAGTGGTCAGCGGGGGCCCCGGGACCCAGTACTTC. This codes for CASSQVVSGGPGTQYF.

The chain has TRBV19 and TRBJ1-6; D is unresolved. Germline-derived CDR1 and CDR2 are LNHDA and SQIVND (reference sequence). The CDR3 length is 15 residues. Trimming left V 5 bases short and J 7 bases short, with 15 bases between. The CDR3 protein is CASSPRPGTNSPLHF. CDR3 DNA: TGTGCCAGTAGTCCCAGACCAGGCACCAATTCACCCCTCCACTTT.

A remark on this clone: One end of the junction fails to match germline, which may point to a read error. The V call is TRBV18, the J call TRBJ1-2; D may be TRBD1 (5 bases). This CDR3 contains 13 residues. The germline CDR1 and CDR2 sequences are KGHSH and LQKENI. In nucleotides, the CDR3 is TGTGCCAGCTCACAGACCAAACAGGAACGGGTATCCTTC. Protein sequence: CASSQTKQERVSF.

Here the CDR3 reads CASSIRGLGRFRNQETQYF. The DNA of the CDR3 is TGTGCCAGTAGTATTCGGGGACTAGGAAGATTTAGAAACCAAGAGACCCAGTACTTC. V usage is TRBV19 and J usage is TRBJ2-5; 8 bases map to TRBD2. This CDR3 has 19 residues. V lost 3 bases, J lost 0 bases, and 15 bases stayed unmatched. Germline values: CDR1 LNHDA, CDR2 SQIVND (reference sequence).

CDR3 in DNA: TGCGCCAGCAGCTTGGTAGCGGGGGGGCCGAGTACCGGGGAGCTGTTTTTT. Translation gives CASSLVAGGPSTGELFF. The rearrangement uses TRBV5-1 and TRBJ2-2; 11 nucleotides align to TRBD2. The trim removed 0 bases at V and 5 bases at J, leaving 6 bases unmatched. Germline CDR1 and CDR2: SGHRS and YFSETQ. The CDR3 runs to 17 residues.

This clone was recorded only once. CDR3 coding DNA: TGTGCCAGTAGTATCGGACAGGGTGGAATTGAAAAACTGTTTTTT. Its protein is CASSIGQGGIEKLFF. This chain connects TRBV19 to TRBJ1-4; TRBD1 agrees at 8 bases. The CDR3 sequence is 15 residues long. CDR1 and CDR2 from the germline V gene are LNHDA and SQIVND (reference sequence). Trimming at V came to 3 bases and at J to 7 bases, leaving 7 bases not matched to a gene. The variable domain in full, with the rest retrieved from reference TRBV19 and TRBJ1-4, is DGGITQSPKYLFRKEGQNVTLSCEQNLNHDAMYWYRQDPGQGLRLIYYSQIVNDFQKGDIAEGYSVSREKKESFPLTVTSAQKNPTAFYLCASSIGQGGIEKLFFGSGTQLSVL.

The rearrangement uses TRBV6-5 and TRBJ1-2; D not resolved. Trimming stripped 2 bases from V and 3 bases from J, with 7 bases between. Germline V gene data show CDR1 as MNHEY and CDR2 as SVGAGI. The CDR3 loop spans 13 amino acids. The CDR3 nucleotides are TGTGCCAGCAGTTACGGGGAGGACTATGGCTACACCTTC. Protein product: CASSYGEDYGYTF.

This clone showed up just once. The genes are TRBV6-1 and TRBJ1-1; D gene unclear. The V gene's germline CDR1 is MNHNS and CDR2 SASEGT. The V end was cut by 2 bases, the J end by 10 bases, with 11 bases between. This CDR3 is built from 12 residues. The DNA of the CDR3 is TGTGCCAGCAGTGAAATAAGCATTGGAGCTTTCTTT. Its translation is CASSEISIGAFF.

The chain couples TRBV7-2 to TRBJ2-1; tentative D call: TRBD2 (6 bases). The CDR3 spans 15 residues. Trimming stripped 0 bases from V and 2 bases from J, with 8 bases between. CDR1 and CDR2 from the germline V gene are SGHTA and FQGNSA. CDR3 residues: CASSLASGTYNEQFF. CDR3 coding DNA: TGTGCCAGCAGCTTAGCTAGCGGAACCTACAATGAGCAGTTCTTC.

The chain is built from TRBV5-1 and TRBJ1-2, with D possibly being TRBD1 (6 bases). Germline V gives CDR1 SGHRS, CDR2 YFSETQ. The CDR3 has 14 residues. V was pared by 4 bases and J by 3 bases, with 13 bases between. The CDR3 nucleotides read TGCGCCAGCAGCCCAGGACAGATCGACTATGGCTACACCTTC. Translating gives CASSPGQIDYGYTF.

This sequence joins TRBV5-6 and TRBJ2-5, with TRBD1 identical over 8 bases. After removal of 9 bases from V and 3 bases from J, the junction contained 10 bases not matched to a gene. Germline V gene lookup returns CDR1 SGHDT and CDR2 YYEEEE. The CDR3 runs 14 residues. The CDR3 bases are TGTGCCACCAAGCGGTCAGGGGGCGAAGAGACCCAGTACTTC. Residues: CATKRSGGEETQYF.

The CDR3 DNA sequence: TGCAGCGTTGTCGGGGGAGGGGGTAGCACAGATACGCAGTATTTT. Residues: CSVVGGGGSTDTQYF. The rearrangement joins TRBV29-1 to TRBJ2-3; TRBD2 might be the D (7 bases). The CDR3 spans 15 residues. The germline gives CDR1 SQVTM, CDR2 ANQGSEA. Between the trimmed V and J ends, which lost 4 bases and 0 bases, there was a span of 14 bases.

V and J are TRBV24-1 and TRBJ2-5; 7 bases map to TRBD2. Germline V lookup: CDR1 KGHDR, CDR2 SFDVKD. The length of the CDR3 is 12 residues. V lost 2 bases, J lost 9 bases, and 2 bases stayed unmatched. CDR3: CATSDSREAQYF. The CDR3 coding sequence is TGTGCCACCAGTGATTCTCGGGAGGCCCAGTACTTC.

The CDR3 sequence: CASSQIAGMETQYF. CDR3 sequence (DNA): TGTGCCAGCAGCCAAATAGCGGGGATGGAGACCCAGTACTTC. The gene calls are TRBV5-6 and TRBJ2-5; 8 positions agree with TRBD2. In germline, CDR1 is SGHDT, CDR2 YYEEEE. V lost 4 bases to trimming and J lost 5 bases; unmatched junction nucleotides: 7. There are 14 residues in the CDR3.

This clone was observed a single time. This chain connects TRBV7-2 to TRBJ2-7, with 9 positions matching TRBD2. Germline CDR1 is SGHTA and CDR2 is FQGNSA. The CDR3 has 14 amino acids. V lost 7 bases to trimming and J lost 0 bases; unmatched junction nucleotides: 4. The DNA of the CDR3 is TGTGCCAGCAAAAGCGGGGGGTCCTCCTACGAGCAGTACTTC. It specifies CASKSGGSSYEQYF. Using reference TRBV7-2 and TRBJ2-7 for the parts outside the CDR3, the full variable domain is GAGVSQSPSNKVTEKGKDVELRCDPISGHTALYWYRQSLGQGLEFLIYFQGNSAPDKSGLPSDRFSAERTGGSVSTLTIQRTQQEDSAVYLCASKSGGSSYEQYFGPGTRLTVT.

The chain is built from TRBV9 and TRBJ2-5; D possibly corresponds to TRBD2 (6 bases). The germline V gene encodes CDR1 SGDLS and CDR2 YYNGEE. Trimming shortened V by 1 base and J by 5 bases, and 15 bases separated the two germline ends. The length of the CDR3 is 15 residues. CDR3 DNA: TGTGCCAGCAGCGTAACCGACGGGGAGGAGGAGACCCAGTACTTC. Translating gives CASSVTDGEEETQYF.

This clone has a handful of counts. The rearrangement links TRBV5-1 to TRBJ1-1; 9 nucleotides agree with TRBD1. V was pared by 5 bases and J by 1 base, with 15 bases of the junction left unmatched. Germline CDR1 reads SGHRS; CDR2 reads YFSETQ. This CDR3 has 18 residues. CDR3 residues: CASRLYPGQGGWNTEAFF. The CDR3, as DNA: TGCGCCAGCAGACTTTACCCGGGACAGGGAGGGTGGAACACTGAAGCTTTCTTT.

This chain uses TRBV7-2 with TRBJ2-7; D is undetermined. This CDR3 region has 14 residues. The ends were cut back, 4 bases at V and 0 bases at J, with 10 bases in the middle. CDR1 and CDR2 (germline): SGHTA, FQGNSA. CDR3 amino acids: CASSYEELSYEQYF. CDR3 in DNA: TGTGCCAGCAGCTACGAGGAACTCTCCTACGAGCAGTACTTC.

V is TRBV6-1 and J is TRBJ1-2, with TRBD1 as a possible D gene (5 bases). This CDR3 region has 15 residues. CDR1 is MNHNS and CDR2 is SASEGT in the germline V gene. Trimming pared 2 bases from V and 4 bases from J, leaving 14 bases between. The CDR3 loop reads CASSEWNNQGYGYTF. The CDR3 bases are TGTGCCAGCAGTGAATGGAATAACCAGGGCTATGGCTACACCTTC.

The DNA for the CDR3 is TGTGCCAGCAGCTTACCGGGGAGCTCTGGAAACACCATATATTTT. Its translation: CASSLPGSSGNTIYF. V is TRBV11-2 and J is TRBJ1-3; D not certain. The V and J ends lost 2 bases and 0 bases respectively, with 8 bases between them. Germline V gene sequence: CDR1 SGHAT, CDR2 FQNNGV. This CDR3 comprises 15 residues.

V gene TRBV15 combines with J gene TRBJ2-3; D perhaps matches TRBD2 (6 bases). The CDR3 runs to 16 residues. Trimming pared 2 bases from V and 1 base from J, leaving 13 bases between. Germline values: CDR1 LNHNV, CDR2 YYDKDF (reference sequence). The CDR3 is CATSRLAGEGTDTQYF. CDR3 coding DNA: TGTGCCACCAGCAGACTGGCCGGGGAGGGCACAGATACGCAGTATTTT.